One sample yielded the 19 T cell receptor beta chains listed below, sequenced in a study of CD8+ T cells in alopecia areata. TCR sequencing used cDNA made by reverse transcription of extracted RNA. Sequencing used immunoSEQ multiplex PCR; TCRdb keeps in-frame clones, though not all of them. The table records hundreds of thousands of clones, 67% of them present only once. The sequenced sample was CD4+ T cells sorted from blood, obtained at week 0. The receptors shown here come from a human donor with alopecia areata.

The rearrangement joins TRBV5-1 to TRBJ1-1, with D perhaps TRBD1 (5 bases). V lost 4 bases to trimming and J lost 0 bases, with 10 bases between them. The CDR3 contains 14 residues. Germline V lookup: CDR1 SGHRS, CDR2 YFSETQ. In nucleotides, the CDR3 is TGCGCCAGCAGCACGGGACCGCTGAACACTGAAGCTTTCTTT. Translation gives CASSTGPLNTEAFF.

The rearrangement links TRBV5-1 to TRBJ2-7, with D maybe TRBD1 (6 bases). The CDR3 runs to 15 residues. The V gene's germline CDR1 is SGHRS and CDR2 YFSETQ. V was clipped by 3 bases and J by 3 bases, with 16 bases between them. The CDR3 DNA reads TGCGCCAGCAGCTCCACCCCAGGGGCAAACTACGAGCAGTACTTC. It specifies CASSSTPGANYEQYF. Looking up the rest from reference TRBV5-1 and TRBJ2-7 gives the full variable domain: KAGVTQTPRYLIKTRGQQVTLSCSPISGHRSVSWYQQTPGQGLQFLFEYFSETQRNKGNFPGRFSGRQFSNSRSEMNVSTLELGDSALYLCASSSTPGANYEQYFGPGTRLTVT.

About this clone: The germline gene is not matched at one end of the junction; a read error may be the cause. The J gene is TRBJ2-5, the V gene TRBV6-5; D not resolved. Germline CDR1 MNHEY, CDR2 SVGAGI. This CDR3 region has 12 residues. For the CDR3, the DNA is TGTGCCATCAGTGAGCCAAGAGAGACCCAGTACTTC. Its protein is CAISEPRETQYF.

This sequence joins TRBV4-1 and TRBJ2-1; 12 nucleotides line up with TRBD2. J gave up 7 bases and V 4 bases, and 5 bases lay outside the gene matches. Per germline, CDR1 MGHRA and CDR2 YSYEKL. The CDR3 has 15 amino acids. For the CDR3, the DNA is TGCGCCAGCAGCCTTACCGGACTAGCGGGGAATGAGCAGTTCTTC. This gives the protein CASSLTGLAGNEQFF.

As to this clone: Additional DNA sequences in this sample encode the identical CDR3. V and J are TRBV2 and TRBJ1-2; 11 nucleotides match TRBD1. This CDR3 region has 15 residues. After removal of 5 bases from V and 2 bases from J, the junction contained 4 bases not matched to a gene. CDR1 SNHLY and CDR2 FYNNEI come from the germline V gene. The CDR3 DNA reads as TGTGCCAGCAGTCCCCGGGACAGGGGGAACTATGGCTACACCTTC. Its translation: CASSPRDRGNYGYTF.

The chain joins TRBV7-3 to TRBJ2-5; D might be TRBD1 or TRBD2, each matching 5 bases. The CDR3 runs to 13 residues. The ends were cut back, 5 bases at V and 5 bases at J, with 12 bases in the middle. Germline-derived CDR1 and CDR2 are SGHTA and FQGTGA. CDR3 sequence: CASSNGAGETQYF. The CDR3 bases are TGTGCCAGCAGCAACGGGGCCGGGGAGACCCAGTACTTC.

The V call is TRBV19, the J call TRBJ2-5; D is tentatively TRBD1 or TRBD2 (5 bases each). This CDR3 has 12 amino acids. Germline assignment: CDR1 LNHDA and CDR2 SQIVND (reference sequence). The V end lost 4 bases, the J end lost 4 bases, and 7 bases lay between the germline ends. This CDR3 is CASSTGPETQYF. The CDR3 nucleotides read TGTGCCAGTAGTACGGGACCAGAGACCCAGTACTTC. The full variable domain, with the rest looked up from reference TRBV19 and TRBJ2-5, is DGGITQSPKYLFRKEGQNVTLSCEQNLNHDAMYWYRQDPGQGLRLIYYSQIVNDFQKGDIAEGYSVSREKKESFPLTVTSAQKNPTAFYLCASSTGPETQYFGPGTRLLVL.

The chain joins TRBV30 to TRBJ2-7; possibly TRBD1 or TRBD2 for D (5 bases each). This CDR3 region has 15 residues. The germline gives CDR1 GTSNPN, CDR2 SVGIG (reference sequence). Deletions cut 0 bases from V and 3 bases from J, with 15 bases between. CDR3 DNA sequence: TGTGCCTGGAGTGTGCTCAGAACAGGAGGCTACGAGCAGTACTTC. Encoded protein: CAWSVLRTGGYEQYF.

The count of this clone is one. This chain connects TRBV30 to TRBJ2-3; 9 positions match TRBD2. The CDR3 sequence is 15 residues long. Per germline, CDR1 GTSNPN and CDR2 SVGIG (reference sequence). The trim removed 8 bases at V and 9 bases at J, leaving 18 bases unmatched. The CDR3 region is CAADSSGVSSGTQYF. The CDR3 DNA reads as TGTGCCGCGGACTCTAGCGGGGTCTCTTCGGGGACGCAGTATTTT.

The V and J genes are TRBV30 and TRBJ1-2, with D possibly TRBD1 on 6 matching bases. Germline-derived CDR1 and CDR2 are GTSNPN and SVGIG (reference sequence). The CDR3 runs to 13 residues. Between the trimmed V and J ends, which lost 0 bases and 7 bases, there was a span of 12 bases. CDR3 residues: CAWSVRRGGGYTF. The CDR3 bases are TGTGCCTGGAGTGTACGAAGAGGGGGTGGCTACACCTTC.

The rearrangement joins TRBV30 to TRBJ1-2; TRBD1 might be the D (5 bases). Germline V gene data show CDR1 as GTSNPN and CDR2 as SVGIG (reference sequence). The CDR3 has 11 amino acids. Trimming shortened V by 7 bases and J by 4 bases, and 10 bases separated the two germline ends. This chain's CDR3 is CAFGGGYGYTF. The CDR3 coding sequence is TGTGCCTTTGGGGGTGGCTATGGCTACACCTTC.

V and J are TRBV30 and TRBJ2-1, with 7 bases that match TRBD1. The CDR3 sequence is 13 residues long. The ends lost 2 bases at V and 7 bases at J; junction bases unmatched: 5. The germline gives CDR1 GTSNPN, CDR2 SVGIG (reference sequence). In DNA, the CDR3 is TGTGCCTGGAGTAAAGGGACAGTTAATGAGCAGTTCTTC. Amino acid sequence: CAWSKGTVNEQFF.

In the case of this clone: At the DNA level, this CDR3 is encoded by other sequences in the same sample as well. The CDR3 region has the DNA TGTGCCAGCAGCCTGAGGGACAGGGCCTACGAGCAGTACTTC. Protein sequence: CASSLRDRAYEQYF. This chain uses TRBV7-2 with TRBJ2-7; 9 bases are a match to TRBD1. The CDR3 sequence is 14 residues long. V lost 5 bases to trimming and J lost 2 bases; unmatched junction nucleotides: 4. Germline lookup yields CDR1 SGHTA and CDR2 FQGNSA.

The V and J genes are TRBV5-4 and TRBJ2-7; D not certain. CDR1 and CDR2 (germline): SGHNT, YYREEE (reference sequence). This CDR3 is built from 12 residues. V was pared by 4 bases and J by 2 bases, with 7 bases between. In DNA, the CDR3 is TGTGCCAGCAGCACCGACGCCTACGAGCAGTACTTC. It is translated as CASSTDAYEQYF.

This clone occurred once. CDR3 nucleotides: TGCGCCAGCAGTGATGTCGCTAGCGGGGGGCTCCGCACAGATACGCAGTATTTT. Protein product: CASSDVASGGLRTDTQYF. The V and J genes are TRBV10-2 and TRBJ2-3; 11 bases match TRBD2. Per germline, CDR1 WSHSY and CDR2 SAAADI. The V gene end was trimmed by 3 bases and the J gene end by 1 base; junction bases not matched to a gene: 9. The CDR3 spans 18 residues.

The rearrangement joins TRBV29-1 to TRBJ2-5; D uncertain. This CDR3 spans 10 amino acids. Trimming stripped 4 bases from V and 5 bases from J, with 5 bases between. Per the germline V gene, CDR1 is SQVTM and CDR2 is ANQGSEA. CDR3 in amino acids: CSVVSETQYF. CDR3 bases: TGCAGCGTTGTCTCGGAGACCCAGTACTTC. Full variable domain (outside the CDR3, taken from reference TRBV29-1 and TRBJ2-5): SAVISQKPSRDICQRGTSLTIQCQVDSQVTMMFWYRQQPGQSLTLIATANQGSEATYESGFVIDKFPISRPNLTFSTLTVSNMSPEDSSIYLCSVVSETQYFGPGTRLLVL.

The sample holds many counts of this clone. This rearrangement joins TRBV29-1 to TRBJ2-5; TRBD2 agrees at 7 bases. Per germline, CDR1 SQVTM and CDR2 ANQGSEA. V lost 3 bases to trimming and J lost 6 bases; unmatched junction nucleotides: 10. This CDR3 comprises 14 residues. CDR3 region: CSVETAGSTKTQYF. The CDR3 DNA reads TGCAGCGTTGAGACAGCGGGGTCGACGAAGACCCAGTACTTC.

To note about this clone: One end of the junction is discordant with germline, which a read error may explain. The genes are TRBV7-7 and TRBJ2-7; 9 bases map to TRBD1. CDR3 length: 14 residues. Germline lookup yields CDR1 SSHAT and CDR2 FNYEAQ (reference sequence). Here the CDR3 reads CASSTGTGSYEQYF. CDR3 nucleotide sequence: TGTGCTAGCAGCACAGGGACAGGGTCCTACGAGCAGTACTTC.

CDR3: CASSFGGVSANPGQYF. CDR3 bases: TGTGCCAGCAGCTTCGGAGGGGTTTCTGCCAATCCTGGGCAGTACTTC. V gene TRBV7-2 combines with J gene TRBJ2-7, with a possible D match to TRBD2 (6 bases). The CDR3 runs to 16 residues. The germline V gene has CDR1 SGHTA and CDR2 FQGNSA. V was pared by 3 bases and J by 9 bases, with 24 bases between.